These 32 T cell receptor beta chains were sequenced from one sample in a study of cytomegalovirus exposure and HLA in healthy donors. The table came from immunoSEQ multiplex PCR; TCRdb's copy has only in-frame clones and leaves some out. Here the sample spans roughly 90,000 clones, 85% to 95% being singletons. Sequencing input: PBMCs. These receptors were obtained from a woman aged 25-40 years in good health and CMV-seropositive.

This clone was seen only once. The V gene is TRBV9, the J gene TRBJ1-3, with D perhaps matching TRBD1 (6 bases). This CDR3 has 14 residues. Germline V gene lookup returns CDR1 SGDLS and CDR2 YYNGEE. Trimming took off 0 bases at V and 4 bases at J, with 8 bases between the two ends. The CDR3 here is CASSVAGDGNTIYF. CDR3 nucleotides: TGTGCCAGCAGCGTAGCAGGGGACGGAAACACCATATATTTT.

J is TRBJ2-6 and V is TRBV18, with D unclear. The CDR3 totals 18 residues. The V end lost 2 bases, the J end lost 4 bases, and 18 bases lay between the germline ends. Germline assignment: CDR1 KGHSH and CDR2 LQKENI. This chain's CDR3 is CASSPATIRRAGANVLTF. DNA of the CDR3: TGTGCCAGCTCACCAGCTACTATCCGGAGAGCCGGGGCCAACGTCCTGACTTTC.

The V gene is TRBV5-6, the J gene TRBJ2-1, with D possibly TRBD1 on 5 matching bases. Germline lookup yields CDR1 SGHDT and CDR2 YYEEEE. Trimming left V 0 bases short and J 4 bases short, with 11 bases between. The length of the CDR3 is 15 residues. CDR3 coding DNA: TGTGCCAGCAGCTTGGTCCTGGGGCCTTACAATGAGCAGTTCTTC. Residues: CASSLVLGPYNEQFF.

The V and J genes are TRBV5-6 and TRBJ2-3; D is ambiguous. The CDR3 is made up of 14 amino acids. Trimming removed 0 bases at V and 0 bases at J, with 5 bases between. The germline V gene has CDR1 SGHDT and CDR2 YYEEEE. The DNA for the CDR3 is TGTGCCAGCAGCTTGGGGCTGAGCACAGATACGCAGTATTTT. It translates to CASSLGLSTDTQYF.

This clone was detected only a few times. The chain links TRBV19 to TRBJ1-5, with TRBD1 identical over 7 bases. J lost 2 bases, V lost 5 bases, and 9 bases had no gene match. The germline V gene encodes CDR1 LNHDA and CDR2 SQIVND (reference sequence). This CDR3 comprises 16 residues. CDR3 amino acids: CASSRGGNPGNQPQHF. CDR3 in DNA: TGTGCCAGTAGTCGAGGGGGCAACCCGGGCAATCAGCCCCAGCATTTT.

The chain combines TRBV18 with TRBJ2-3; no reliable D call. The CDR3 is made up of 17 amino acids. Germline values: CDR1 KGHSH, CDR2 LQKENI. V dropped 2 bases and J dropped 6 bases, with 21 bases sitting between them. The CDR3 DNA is TGTGCCAGCTCACCAATCAGCCTACCCCTAGGCGCGGATACGCAGTATTTT. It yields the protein CASSPISLPLGADTQYF.

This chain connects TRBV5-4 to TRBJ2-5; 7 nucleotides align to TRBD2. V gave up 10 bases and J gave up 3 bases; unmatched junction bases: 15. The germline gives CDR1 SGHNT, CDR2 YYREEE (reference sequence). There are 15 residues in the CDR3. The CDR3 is CAGGVSTVWEETQYF. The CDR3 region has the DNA TGTGCCGGGGGGGTGTCGACAGTATGGGAAGAGACCCAGTACTTC.

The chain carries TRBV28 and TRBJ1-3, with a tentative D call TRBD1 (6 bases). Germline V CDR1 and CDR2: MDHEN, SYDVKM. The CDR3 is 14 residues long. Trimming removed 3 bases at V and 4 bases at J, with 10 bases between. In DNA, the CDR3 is TGTGCCAGCAGTTTTGCAGGGGTAGGAAACACCATATATTTT. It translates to CASSFAGVGNTIYF.

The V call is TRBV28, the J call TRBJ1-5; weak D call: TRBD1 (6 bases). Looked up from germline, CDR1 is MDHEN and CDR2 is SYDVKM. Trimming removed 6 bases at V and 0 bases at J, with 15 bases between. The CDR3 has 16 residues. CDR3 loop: CASRDGQPYSNQPQHF. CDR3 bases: TGTGCCAGCAGGGACGGACAGCCATATAGCAATCAGCCCCAGCATTTT.

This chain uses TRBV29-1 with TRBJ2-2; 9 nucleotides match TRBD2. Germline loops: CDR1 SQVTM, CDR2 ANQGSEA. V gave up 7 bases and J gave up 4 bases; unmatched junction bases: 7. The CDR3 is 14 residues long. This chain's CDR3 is CSAAGGRGTGELFF. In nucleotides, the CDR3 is TGCAGCGCAGCGGGAGGAAGGGGCACCGGGGAGCTGTTTTTT.

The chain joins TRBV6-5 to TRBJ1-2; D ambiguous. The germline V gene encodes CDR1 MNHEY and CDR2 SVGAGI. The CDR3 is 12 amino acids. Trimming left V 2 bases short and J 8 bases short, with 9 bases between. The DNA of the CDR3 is TGTGCCAGCAGTTACGTTGGGGAGGGCTACACCTTC. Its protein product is CASSYVGEGYTF.

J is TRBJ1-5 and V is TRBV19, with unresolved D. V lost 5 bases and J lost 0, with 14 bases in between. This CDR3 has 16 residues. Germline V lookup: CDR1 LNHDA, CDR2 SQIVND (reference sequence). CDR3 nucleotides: TGTGCCAGTAGTCCCTCCCGAGGGCGTAGCAATCAGCCCCAGCATTTT. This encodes CASSPSRGRSNQPQHF.

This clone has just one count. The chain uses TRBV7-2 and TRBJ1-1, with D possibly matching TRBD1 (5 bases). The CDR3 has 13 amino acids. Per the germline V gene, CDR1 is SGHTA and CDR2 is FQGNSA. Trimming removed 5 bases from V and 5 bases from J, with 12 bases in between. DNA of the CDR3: TGTGCCAGCAGCCGGGACTTTGGGACTGAAGCTTTCTTT. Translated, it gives CASSRDFGTEAFF.

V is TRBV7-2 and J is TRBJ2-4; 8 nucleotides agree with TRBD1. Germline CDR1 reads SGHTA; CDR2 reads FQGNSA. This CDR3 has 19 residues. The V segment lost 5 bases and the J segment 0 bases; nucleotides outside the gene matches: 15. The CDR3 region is CASSPTPGQALGAKNIQYF. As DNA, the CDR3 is TGTGCCAGCAGCCCAACCCCGGGACAGGCCTTAGGAGCCAAAAACATTCAGTACTTC.

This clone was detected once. The CDR3 nucleotides are TGCGCCAGCAGCCAAGATGGTGCTAGCGGGCCCACAGATACGCAGTATTTT. Translated: CASSQDGASGPTDTQYF. The V call is TRBV4-1, the J call TRBJ2-3; the match to TRBD2 covers 8 bases. The junction had 7 bases not matched to a gene; V was cut back by 0 bases and J by 2 bases. The CDR3 is 17 residues long. In germline, CDR1 is MGHRA, CDR2 YSYEKL.

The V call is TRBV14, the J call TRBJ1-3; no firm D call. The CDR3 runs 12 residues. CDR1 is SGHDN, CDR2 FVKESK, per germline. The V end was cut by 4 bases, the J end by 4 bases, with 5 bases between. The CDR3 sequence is CASSPQGNTIYF. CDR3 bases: TGTGCCAGCAGCCCACAGGGAAACACCATATATTTT. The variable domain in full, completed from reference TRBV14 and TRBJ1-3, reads EAGVTQFPSHSVIEKGQTVTLRCDPISGHDNLYWYRRVMGKEIKFLLHFVKESKQDESGMPNNRFLAERTGGTYSTLKVQPAELEDSGVYFCASSPQGNTIYFGEGSWLTVV.

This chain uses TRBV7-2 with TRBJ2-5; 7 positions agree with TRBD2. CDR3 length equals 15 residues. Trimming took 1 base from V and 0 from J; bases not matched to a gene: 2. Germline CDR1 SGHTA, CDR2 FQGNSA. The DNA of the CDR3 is TGTGCCAGCAGCTTAGATGGGACTAACCAAGAGACCCAGTACTTC. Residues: CASSLDGTNQETQYF. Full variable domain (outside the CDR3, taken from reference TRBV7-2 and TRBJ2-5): GAGVSQSPSNKVTEKGKDVELRCDPISGHTALYWYRQSLGQGLEFLIYFQGNSAPDKSGLPSDRFSAERTGGSVSTLTIQRTQQEDSAVYLCASSLDGTNQETQYFGPGTRLLVL.

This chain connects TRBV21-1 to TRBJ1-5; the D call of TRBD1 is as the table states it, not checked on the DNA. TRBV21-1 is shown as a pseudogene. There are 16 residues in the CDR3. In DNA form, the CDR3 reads TGTGCCAGCAGCCAGGGGTCGGCGTTGGGCAATCAGCCCCAGCATTTT. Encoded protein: CASSQGSALGNQPQHF.

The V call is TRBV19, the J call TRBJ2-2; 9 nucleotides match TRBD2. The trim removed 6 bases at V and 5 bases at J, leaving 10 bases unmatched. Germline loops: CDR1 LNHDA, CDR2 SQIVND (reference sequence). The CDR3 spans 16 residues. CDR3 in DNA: TGTGCCAGTAGAACATATGGACTAGCGTCGACCGGGGAGCTGTTTTTT. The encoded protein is CASRTYGLASTGELFF.

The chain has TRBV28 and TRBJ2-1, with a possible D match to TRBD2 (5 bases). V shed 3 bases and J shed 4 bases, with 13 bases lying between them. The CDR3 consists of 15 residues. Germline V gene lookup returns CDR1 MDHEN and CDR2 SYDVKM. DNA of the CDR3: TGTGCCAGCAGTTTCCTCCGTTCGGGGTACAATGAGCAGTTCTTC. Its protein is CASSFLRSGYNEQFF.

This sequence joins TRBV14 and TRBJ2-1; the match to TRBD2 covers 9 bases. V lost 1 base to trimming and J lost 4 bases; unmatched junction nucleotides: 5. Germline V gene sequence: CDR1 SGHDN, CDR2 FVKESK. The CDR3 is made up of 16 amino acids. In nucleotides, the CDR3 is TGTGCCAGCAGCCAAGTAGCGGGAGTTTCTTACAATGAGCAGTTCTTC. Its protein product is CASSQVAGVSYNEQFF.

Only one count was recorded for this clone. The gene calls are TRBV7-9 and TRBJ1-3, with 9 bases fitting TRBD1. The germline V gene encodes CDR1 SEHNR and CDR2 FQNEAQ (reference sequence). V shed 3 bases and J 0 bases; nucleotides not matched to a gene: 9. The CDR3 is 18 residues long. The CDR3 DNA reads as TGTGCCAGCAGCTTGGGGGCGGGACAGGGCCTCTCTGGAAACACCATATATTTT. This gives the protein CASSLGAGQGLSGNTIYF. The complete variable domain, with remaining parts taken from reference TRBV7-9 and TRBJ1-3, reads DTGVSQNPRHKITKRGQNVTFRCDPISEHNRLYWYRQTLGQGPEFLTYFQNEAQLEKSRLLSDRFSAERPKGSFSTLEIQRTEQGDSAMYLCASSLGAGQGLSGNTIYFGEGSWLTVV.

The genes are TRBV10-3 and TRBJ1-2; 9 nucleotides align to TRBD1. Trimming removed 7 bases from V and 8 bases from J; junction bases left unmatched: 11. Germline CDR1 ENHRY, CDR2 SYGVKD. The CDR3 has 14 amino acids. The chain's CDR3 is CAINPGQGIRGYTF. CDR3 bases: TGTGCCATCAACCCGGGACAGGGAATACGCGGCTACACCTTC.

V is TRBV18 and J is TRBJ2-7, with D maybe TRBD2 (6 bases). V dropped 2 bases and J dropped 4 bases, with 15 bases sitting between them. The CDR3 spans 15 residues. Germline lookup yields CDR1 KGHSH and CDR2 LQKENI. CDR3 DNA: TGTGCCAGCTCACCAGTAGCGGTAGGGGATTACGAGCAGTACTTC. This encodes CASSPVAVGDYEQYF.

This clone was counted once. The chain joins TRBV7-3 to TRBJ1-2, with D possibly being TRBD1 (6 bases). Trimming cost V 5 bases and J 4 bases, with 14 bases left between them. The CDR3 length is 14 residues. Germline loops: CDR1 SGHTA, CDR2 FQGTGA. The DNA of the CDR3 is TGTGCCAGCAGCCCCGACAGGACGGGCTATGGCTACACCTTC. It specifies CASSPDRTGYGYTF.

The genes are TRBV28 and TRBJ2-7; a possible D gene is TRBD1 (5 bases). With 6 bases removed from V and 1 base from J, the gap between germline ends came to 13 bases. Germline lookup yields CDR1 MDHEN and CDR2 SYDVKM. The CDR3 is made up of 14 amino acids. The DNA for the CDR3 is TGTGCCAGCAGCACAACCAGGGTATCCTACGAGCAGTACTTC. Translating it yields CASSTTRVSYEQYF.

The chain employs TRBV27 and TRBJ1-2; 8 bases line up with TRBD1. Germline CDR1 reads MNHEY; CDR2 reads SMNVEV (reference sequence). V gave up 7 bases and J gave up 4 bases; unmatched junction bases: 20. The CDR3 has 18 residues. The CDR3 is CASTPRHLDRGLFYGYTF. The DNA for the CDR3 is TGTGCCAGCACCCCCCGACACCTCGACAGGGGACTGTTCTATGGCTACACCTTC.

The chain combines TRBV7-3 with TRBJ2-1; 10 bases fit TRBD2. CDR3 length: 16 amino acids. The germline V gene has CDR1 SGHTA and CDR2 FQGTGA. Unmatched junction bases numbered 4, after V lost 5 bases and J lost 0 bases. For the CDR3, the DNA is TGTGCCAGCAGCCAACGACTAGCGGGCTCCTACAATGAGCAGTTCTTC. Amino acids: CASSQRLAGSYNEQFF. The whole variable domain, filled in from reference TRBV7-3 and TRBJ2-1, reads GAGVSQTPSNKVTEKGKYVELRCDPISGHTALYWYRQSLGQGPEFLIYFQGTGAADDSGLPNDRFFAVRPEGSVSTLKIQRTERGDSAVYLCASSQRLAGSYNEQFFGPGTRLTVL.

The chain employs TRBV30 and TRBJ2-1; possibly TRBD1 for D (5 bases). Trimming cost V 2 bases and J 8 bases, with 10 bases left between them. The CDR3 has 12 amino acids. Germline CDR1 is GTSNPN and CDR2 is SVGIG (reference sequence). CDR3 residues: CAWSKGRYEQFF. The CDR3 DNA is TGTGCCTGGAGTAAGGGGCGGTATGAGCAGTTCTTC.

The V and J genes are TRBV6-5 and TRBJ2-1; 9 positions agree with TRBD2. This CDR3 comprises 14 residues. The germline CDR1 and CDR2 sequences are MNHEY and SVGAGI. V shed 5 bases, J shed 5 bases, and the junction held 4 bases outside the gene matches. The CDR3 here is CASSHRLADNEQFF. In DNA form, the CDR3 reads TGTGCCAGCAGTCACCGACTAGCGGACAATGAGCAGTTCTTC.

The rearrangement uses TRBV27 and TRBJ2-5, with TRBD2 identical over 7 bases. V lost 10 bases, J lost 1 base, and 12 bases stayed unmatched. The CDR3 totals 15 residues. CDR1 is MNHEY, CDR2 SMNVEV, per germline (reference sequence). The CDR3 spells CANLGGRAFQETQYF. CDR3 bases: TGTGCCAACCTTGGGGGGAGGGCCTTCCAAGAGACCCAGTACTTC.

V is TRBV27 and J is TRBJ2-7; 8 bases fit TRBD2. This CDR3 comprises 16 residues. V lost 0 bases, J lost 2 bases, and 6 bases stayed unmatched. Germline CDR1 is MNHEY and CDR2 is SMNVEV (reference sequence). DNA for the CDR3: TGTGCCAGCAGTTTATCGGGCCGGGGGGGGACCTACGAGCAGTACTTC. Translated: CASSLSGRGGTYEQYF.